This T cell receptor beta chain was identified during a study of shared clonotypes between healthy human individuals (dated by TCRdb to the early 2020s). Looking at the study overall: A few men and two women, aged 18 to 49 years, made up the cohort. Blood TCR repertoires of roughly five healthy adults were deeply sequenced to estimate repertoire size and the extent of clonotype sharing between individuals. To increase sequencing depth and limit assay-specific biases, different laboratories used diverse techniques to prepare libraries and sequence TCR repertoires. Each donor's leukapheresis produced roughly between roughly 0.85 and 10 billion PBMCs.

Comment on this clone: Its antigen remains unidentified. No per-base quality is available; no much larger clone lies one base away.

The donors were healthy, HIV-negative adults who had no recently reported acute infections or vaccinations. Every donor was a Caucasian adult living in Nashville, Tennessee, USA. For unsorted samples, about 90 million PBMCs were counted, and genomic DNA was extracted using the QIAamp DNA Blood Mini kit. After blood collection by leukapheresis, PBMCs were isolated using Ficoll-Histopaque density gradient centrifugation and then cryopreserved in the vapor phase of liquid nitrogen. Reading the germline V gene gives CDR1 SNHLY and CDR2 FYNNEI. The germline ends are 14 bases apart after V is trimmed by 4 bases and J by 4 bases. The cysteine opens and the phenylalanine closes a CDR3 of 15 amino acids. Of all the DNA, just the CDR3 is kept, 45 bases in frame from base 1. Results and caveats for the whole study, not just this receptor: Sampling was restricted to blood, and TCR repertoires in tissue are likely to differ from TCR repertoires in blood. The small number of donors limited the genetic and exposure-history diversity represented. Based on pairwise subsampling, the degree of clonotype sharing among donors was expected to be affected by sequencing depth.

Using the deep immunoSEQ assay, TCR CDR3 regions were amplified from genomic DNA by multiplex PCR. Genomic DNA extracted from each cell subset was distributed evenly over all wells of several immunoSEQ 96-well plates, and each plate served as one replicate. For unsorted PBMC, each replicate PCR was loaded with roughly 0.3 ug genomic DNA, equivalent to about 30,000 T cell genomes. Ten immunoSEQ deep assay plates were used to sequence the unsorted PBMC genomic DNA. The purified libraries were quantified using a Qubit 3.0 fluorometer, sized with a Bioanalyzer 2100, and then quantified again using the KAPA Library Quantification kit. Every immunoSEQ 96-well plate was sequenced on a dedicated single-read 150-cycle Illumina NextSeq 550 flow cell. Per the source publication's procedure: Because the immunoSEQ output included only junctional sequences and no quality scores, the filtering could not be the same as the filtering used for full-length reads. To assign V/J genes and CDR3, sequences were annotated using PyIR, a Python wrapper for IgBLAST v1.9, with IMGT germline references. Any read was removed if the V/J assignment was weak (E-value above 1e-6), the CDR3 was missing, or the read contained stop codons, out-of-frame junctions, or ambiguous translated residues. V3J clonotypes were defined by identical inferred V gene, J gene, and CDR3 amino acid sequence. Percentage overlap between repertoires was computed as shared unique clonotypes divided by the size of the smaller repertoire. Repertoire richness was assessed with RTK rarefaction, the Chao1 estimator, and Recon v2.1 estimates of unobserved clonotypes. TCRdb holds this immuneACCESS table with in-frame rearrangements only. Some clones are missing; in checked studies, unresolved V genes explain under half, and the rest has no known cause. V and J calls and clone size are those listed in that table; D and trimming were worked out from the DNA. Recorded for this sample are about 560,000 clones; around 78% of them occurred a single time. The top ten clones comprise around 12% of the sample.

The chain employs TRBV2 and TRBJ2-4; TRBD2 is possibly the D segment (5 matching bases). The sequenced material came from PBMCs. This clonotype originated in a woman between 40 and 55 years old in good health. Some clones in this sample may be carry-over from other donors' samples. Here is the DNA: TGTGCCAGCAGTGGTAGCGAACAGAGTAAAAACATTCAGTACTTC. Translated, it gives CASSGSEQSKNIQYF.